This paragraph reports one T cell receptor (beta chain). Assay: immunoSEQ multiplex PCR; the TCRdb copy retains only in-frame clones and omits some. The sample has a few hundred thousand clones, 89% seen once; the top ten hold roughly 5%. This sample was included in a study of blood T cell repertoires in COVID-19. The wider study: Both acute and convalescent COVID-19 samples were obtained from the United States, Italy and Spain. PBMCs, B-cell-depleted T cells, or T cells provided the cDNA or gDNA that made up the material.

This sequence originates from a woman aged 40-49 years who had recovered from COVID-19. The sample was peripheral blood.

CDR3 bases: TGTGCCAGCAGGAAAGGGGGAGACACTGAAGCTTTCTTT. Translated, it gives CASRKGGDTEAFF. J is TRBJ1-1 and V is TRBV6-5, with a tentative D call TRBD1 (6 bases). In germline, CDR1 is MNHEY, CDR2 SVGAGI. V gave up 6 bases and J gave up 3 bases, with 11 bases separating them. CDR3 size: 13 residues.